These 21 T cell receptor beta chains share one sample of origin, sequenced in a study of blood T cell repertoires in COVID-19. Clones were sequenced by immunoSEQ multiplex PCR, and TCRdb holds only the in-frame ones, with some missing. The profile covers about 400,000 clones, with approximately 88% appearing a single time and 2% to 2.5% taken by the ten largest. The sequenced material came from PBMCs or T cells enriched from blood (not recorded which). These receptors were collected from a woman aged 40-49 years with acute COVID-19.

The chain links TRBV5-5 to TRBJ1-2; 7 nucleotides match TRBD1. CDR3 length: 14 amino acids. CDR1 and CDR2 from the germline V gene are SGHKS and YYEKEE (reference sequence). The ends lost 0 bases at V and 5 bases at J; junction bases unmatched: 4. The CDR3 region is CASSLARQGYGYTF. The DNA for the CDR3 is TGTGCCAGCAGCTTGGCCCGACAGGGTTATGGCTACACCTTC.

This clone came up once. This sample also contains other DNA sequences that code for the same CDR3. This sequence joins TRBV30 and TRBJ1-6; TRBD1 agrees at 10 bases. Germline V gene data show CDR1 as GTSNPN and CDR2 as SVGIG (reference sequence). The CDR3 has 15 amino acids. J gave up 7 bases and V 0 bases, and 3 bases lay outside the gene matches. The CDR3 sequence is CAWSVGGQGNSPLHF. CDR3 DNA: TGTGCCTGGAGTGTGGGGGGACAGGGGAATTCACCCCTCCACTTT. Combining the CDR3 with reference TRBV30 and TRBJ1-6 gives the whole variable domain SQTIHQWPATLVQPVGSPLSLECTVEGTSNPNLYWYRQAAGRGLQLLFYSVGIGQISSEVPQNLSASRPQDRQFILSSKKLLLSDSGFYLCAWSVGGQGNSPLHFGNGTRLTVT.

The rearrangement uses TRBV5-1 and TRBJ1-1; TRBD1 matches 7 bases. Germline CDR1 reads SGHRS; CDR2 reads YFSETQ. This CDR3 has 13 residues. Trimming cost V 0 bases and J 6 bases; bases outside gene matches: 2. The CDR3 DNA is TGCGCCAGCAGCTTGGACAGGGGCGCTGAAGCTTTCTTT. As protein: CASSLDRGAEAFF.

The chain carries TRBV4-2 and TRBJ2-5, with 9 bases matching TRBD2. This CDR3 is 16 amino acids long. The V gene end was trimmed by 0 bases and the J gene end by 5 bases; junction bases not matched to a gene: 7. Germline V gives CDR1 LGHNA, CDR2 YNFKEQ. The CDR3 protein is CASSQDPIAGAETQYF. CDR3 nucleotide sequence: TGTGCCAGCAGCCAAGATCCTATAGCGGGGGCGGAGACCCAGTACTTC.

The CDR3 here is CASSSEGLWTEAFF. In nucleotides, the CDR3 is TGTGCCAGCAGCTCCGAGGGCCTATGGACTGAAGCTTTCTTT. V gene TRBV11-2 combines with J gene TRBJ1-1; D is ambiguous. Between the trimmed V and J ends, which lost 4 bases and 5 bases, there was a span of 14 bases. The CDR3 consists of 14 residues. Germline assignment: CDR1 SGHAT and CDR2 FQNNGV.

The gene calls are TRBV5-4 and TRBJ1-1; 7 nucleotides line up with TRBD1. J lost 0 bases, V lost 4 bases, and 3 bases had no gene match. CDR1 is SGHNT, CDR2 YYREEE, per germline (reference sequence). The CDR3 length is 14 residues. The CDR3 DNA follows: TGTGCCAGCAGCGCAGGGGGGATGAACACTGAAGCTTTCTTT. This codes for CASSAGGMNTEAFF. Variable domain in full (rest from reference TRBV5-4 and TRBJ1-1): ETGVTQSPTHLIKTRGQQVTLRCSSQSGHNTVSWYQQALGQGPQFIFQYYREEENGRGNFPPRFSGLQFPNYSSELNVNALELDDSALYLCASSAGGMNTEAFFGQGTRLTVV.

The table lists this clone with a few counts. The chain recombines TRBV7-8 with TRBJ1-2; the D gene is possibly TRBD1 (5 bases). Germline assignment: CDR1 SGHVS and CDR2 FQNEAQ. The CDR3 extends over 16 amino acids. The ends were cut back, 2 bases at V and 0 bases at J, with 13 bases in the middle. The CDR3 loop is CASSLMGGVSNYGYTF. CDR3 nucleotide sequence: TGTGCCAGCAGCTTAATGGGGGGAGTGTCTAACTATGGCTACACCTTC.

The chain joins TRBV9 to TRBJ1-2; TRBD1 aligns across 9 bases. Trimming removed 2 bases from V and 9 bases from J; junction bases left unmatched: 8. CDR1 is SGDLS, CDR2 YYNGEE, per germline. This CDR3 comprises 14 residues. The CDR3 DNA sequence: TGTGCCAGCAGCGTGGGACAGGGATTGATAAGCTACACCTTC. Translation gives CASSVGQGLISYTF.

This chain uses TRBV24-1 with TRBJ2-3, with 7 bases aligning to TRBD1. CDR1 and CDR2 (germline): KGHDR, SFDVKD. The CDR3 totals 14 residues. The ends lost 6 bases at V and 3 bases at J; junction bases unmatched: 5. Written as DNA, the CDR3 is TGTGCCACCAGTAGGGCAGGGGGAACAGATACGCAGTATTTT. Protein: CATSRAGGTDTQYF.

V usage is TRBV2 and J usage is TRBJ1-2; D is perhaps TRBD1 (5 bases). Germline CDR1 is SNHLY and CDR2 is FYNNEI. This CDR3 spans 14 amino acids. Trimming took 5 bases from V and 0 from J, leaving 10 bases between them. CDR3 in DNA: TGTGCCAGCAGTTCGACAGATTCTAACTATGGCTACACCTTC. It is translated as CASSSTDSNYGYTF. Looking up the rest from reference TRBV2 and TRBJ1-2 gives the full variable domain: EPEVTQTPSHQVTQMGQEVILRCVPISNHLYFYWYRQILGQKVEFLVSFYNNEISEKSEIFDDQFSVERPDGSNFTLKIRSTKLEDSAMYFCASSSTDSNYGYTFGSGTRLTVV.

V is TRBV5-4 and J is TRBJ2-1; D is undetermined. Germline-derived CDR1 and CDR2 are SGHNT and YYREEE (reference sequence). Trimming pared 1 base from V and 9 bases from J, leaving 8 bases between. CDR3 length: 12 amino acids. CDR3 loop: CASSLKSGEQFF. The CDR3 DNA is TGTGCCAGCAGCTTGAAGAGTGGTGAGCAGTTCTTC.

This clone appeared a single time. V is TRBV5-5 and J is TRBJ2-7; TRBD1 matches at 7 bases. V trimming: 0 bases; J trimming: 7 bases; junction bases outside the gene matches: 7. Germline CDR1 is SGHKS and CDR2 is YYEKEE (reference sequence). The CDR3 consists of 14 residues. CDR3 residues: CASSLGGGRREQYF. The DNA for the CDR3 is TGTGCCAGCAGCTTGGGAGGGGGCCGTCGGGAGCAGTACTTC.

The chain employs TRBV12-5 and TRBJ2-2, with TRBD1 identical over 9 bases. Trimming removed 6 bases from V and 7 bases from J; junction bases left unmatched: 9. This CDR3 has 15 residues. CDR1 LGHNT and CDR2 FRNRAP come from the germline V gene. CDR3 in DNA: TGTGCTAGTGGCCTTGGACAGGGGCCGGGCGGGGAGCTGTTTTTT. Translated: CASGLGQGPGGELFF. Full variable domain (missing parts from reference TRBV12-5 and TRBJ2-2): DARVTQTPRHKVTEMGQEVTMRCQPILGHNTVFWYRQTMMQGLELLAYFRNRAPLDDSGMPKDRFSAEMPDATLATLKIQPSEPRDSAVYFCASGLGQGPGGELFFGEGSRLTVL.

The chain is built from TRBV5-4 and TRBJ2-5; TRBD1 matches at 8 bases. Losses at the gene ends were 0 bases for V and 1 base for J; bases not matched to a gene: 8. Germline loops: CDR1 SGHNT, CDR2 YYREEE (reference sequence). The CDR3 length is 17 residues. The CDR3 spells CASSLARQGILQETQYF. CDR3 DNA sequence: TGTGCCAGCAGCTTGGCCCGACAGGGGATTCTCCAAGAGACCCAGTACTTC.

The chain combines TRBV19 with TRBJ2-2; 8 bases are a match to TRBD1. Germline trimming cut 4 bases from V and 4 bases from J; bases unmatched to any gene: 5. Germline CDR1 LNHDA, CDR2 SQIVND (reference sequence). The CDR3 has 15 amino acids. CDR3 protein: CASSRETGATGELFF. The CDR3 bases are TGTGCCAGTAGTAGGGAGACAGGGGCCACCGGGGAGCTGTTTTTT.

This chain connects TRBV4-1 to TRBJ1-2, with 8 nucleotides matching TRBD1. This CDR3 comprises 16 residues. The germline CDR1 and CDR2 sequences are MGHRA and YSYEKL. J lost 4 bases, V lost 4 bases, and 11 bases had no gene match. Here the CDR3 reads CASSRKDREGGYGYTF. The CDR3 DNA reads TGCGCCAGCAGCCGAAAGGACAGGGAAGGTGGCTATGGCTACACCTTC.

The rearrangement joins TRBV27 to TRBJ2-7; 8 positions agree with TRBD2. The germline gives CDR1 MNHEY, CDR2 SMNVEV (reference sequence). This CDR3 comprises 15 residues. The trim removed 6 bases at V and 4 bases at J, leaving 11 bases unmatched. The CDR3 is CASSVTGTRGYEQYF. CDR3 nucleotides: TGTGCCAGCAGCGTAACCGGGACTAGGGGGTACGAGCAGTACTTC.

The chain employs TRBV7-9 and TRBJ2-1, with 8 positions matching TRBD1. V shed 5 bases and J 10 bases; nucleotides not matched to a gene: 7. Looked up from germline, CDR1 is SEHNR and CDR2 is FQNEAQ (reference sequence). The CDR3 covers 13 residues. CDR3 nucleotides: TGTGCCAGCAGCCTGGACAGGGAGAGGGAGCAGTTCTTC. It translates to CASSLDREREQFF.

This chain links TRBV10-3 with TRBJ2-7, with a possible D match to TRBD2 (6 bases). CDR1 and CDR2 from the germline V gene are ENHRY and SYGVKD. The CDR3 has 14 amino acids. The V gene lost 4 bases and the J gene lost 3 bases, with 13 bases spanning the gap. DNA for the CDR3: TGTGCCATCAGTGCGGCGGGATCGGGCTACGAGCAGTACTTC. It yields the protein CAISAAGSGYEQYF.

The CDR3 DNA sequence: TGTGCCAGTAGTCCGACAGGAGACCATAATTCACCCCTCCACTTT. Translating gives CASSPTGDHNSPLHF. The rearrangement joins TRBV19 to TRBJ1-6, with D possibly being TRBD1 (6 bases). V was shortened by 5 bases and J by 5 bases, with 13 bases between the two germline ends. The CDR3 is made up of 15 amino acids. Germline V gives CDR1 LNHDA, CDR2 SQIVND (reference sequence).

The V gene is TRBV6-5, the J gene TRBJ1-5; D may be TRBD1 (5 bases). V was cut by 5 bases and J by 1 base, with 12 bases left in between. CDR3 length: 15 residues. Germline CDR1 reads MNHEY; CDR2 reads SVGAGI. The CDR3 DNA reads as TGTGCCAGCAGTATGGGGGACTTGAGCAATCAGCCCCAGCATTTT. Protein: CASSMGDLSNQPQHF.